The 30 T cell receptor beta chains reported below all come from one sample, sequenced in a study of blood T cell repertoires in COVID-19. TCRdb's copy holds only in-frame clones and misses some; the assay was immunoSEQ multiplex PCR. Of 43,000 or so clones listed, approximately 86% are singletons. The sequencing sample was made of peripheral blood. Every receptor here comes from a woman over 75 with active COVID-19.

The chain is built from TRBV28 and TRBJ2-5; D uncertain. CDR1 MDHEN and CDR2 SYDVKM come from the germline V gene. CDR3 length: 15 amino acids. V was trimmed by 2 bases and J by 1 base, leaving 11 bases between them. CDR3 residues: CASSLRPNSQETQYF. The CDR3 DNA reads TGTGCCAGCAGTTTACGCCCGAACAGCCAAGAGACCCAGTACTTC.

CDR3 protein: CASSLVTGEDGYTF. The CDR3 DNA reads as TGCGCCAGCAGCTTGGTCACAGGGGAGGATGGCTACACCTTC. This sequence joins TRBV5-1 and TRBJ1-2; TRBD1 aligns across 7 bases. The J segment lost 6 bases and the V segment lost 0 bases, leaving 5 bases of the junction unmatched. Looked up from germline, CDR1 is SGHRS and CDR2 is YFSETQ. There are 14 residues in the CDR3.

The chain has TRBV7-8 and TRBJ2-2, with 7 positions matching TRBD2. The trim removed 8 bases at V and 1 base at J, leaving 7 bases unmatched. The CDR3 consists of 15 residues. The germline gives CDR1 SGHVS, CDR2 FQNEAQ. CDR3 protein: CASSPWGGNTGELFF. CDR3 in DNA: TGTGCCAGCTCTCCCTGGGGGGGGAACACCGGGGAGCTGTTTTTT.

V usage is TRBV18 and J usage is TRBJ1-1; 9 bases map to TRBD1. Germline CDR1 KGHSH, CDR2 LQKENI. The CDR3 totals 17 residues. V gave up 4 bases and J gave up 2 bases; unmatched junction bases: 11. The CDR3 sequence is CASSLRPGTGTNTEAFF. The CDR3 DNA sequence: TGTGCCAGCTCACTCCGACCCGGGACAGGGACCAACACTGAAGCTTTCTTT.

The chain uses TRBV28 and TRBJ2-5; D is possibly TRBD1 (6 bases). Germline lookup yields CDR1 MDHEN and CDR2 SYDVKM. The V gene lost 7 bases and the J gene lost 5 bases, with 14 bases spanning the gap. This CDR3 has 13 amino acids. The CDR3 reads CASTTGFGETQYF. The CDR3 region has the DNA TGTGCCAGCACAACAGGGTTTGGGGAGACCCAGTACTTC.

The DNA for the CDR3 is TGTGCCAGCAGTCCCCCCTATCAGCCCCAGCATTTT. Its translation is CASSPPYQPQHF. This chain links TRBV28 with TRBJ1-5, with D unclear. Germline lookup yields CDR1 MDHEN and CDR2 SYDVKM. CDR3 length: 12 residues. Trimming took off 5 bases at V and 5 bases at J, with 7 bases between the two ends.

The genes are TRBV7-2 and TRBJ2-7; 8 positions agree with TRBD2. V shed 1 base and J 2 bases; nucleotides not matched to a gene: 10. The CDR3 loop spans 17 amino acids. Germline assignment: CDR1 SGHTA and CDR2 FQGNSA. CDR3 nucleotide sequence: TGTGCCAGCAGCTTAGGAAGCGGGGGAGTACGTACCTACGAGCAGTACTTC. Protein: CASSLGSGGVRTYEQYF.

V usage is TRBV5-6 and J usage is TRBJ1-2; TRBD1 agrees at 8 bases. V gave up 6 bases and J gave up 4 bases; unmatched junction bases: 5. The CDR3 covers 13 residues. Germline V lookup: CDR1 SGHDT, CDR2 YYEEEE. CDR3 bases: TGTGCCAGCACCCGGACAGGGAGCTATGGCTACACCTTC. This sequence encodes CASTRTGSYGYTF.

The chain joins TRBV2 to TRBJ2-7; D unresolved. Germline V gene lookup returns CDR1 SNHLY and CDR2 FYNNEI. The CDR3 totals 15 residues. Trimming removed 7 bases from V and 4 bases from J, with 20 bases in between. Written as DNA, the CDR3 is TGTGCCAGCACCCAACGGCACCTCCTGCGGTACGAGCAGTACTTC. Its protein is CASTQRHLLRYEQYF.

This clone was seen a few times. The chain employs TRBV24-1 and TRBJ2-2, with D tentatively TRBD1 (6 bases). Trimming removed 3 bases from V and 4 bases from J, with 17 bases in between. Germline V lookup: CDR1 KGHDR, CDR2 SFDVKD. CDR3 length: 17 residues. CDR3 region: CATSDPVGGHFTGELFF. The DNA of the CDR3 is TGTGCCACCAGTGATCCGGTTGGGGGCCACTTCACCGGGGAGCTGTTTTTT.

The chain has TRBV30 and TRBJ1-6, with a possible D match to TRBD1 (5 bases). Trimming took off 2 bases at V and 3 bases at J, with 11 bases between the two ends. This CDR3 has 15 residues. Germline assignment: CDR1 GTSNPN and CDR2 SVGIG (reference sequence). This chain's CDR3 is CAWSTQGNYNSPLHF. The CDR3 nucleotides are TGTGCCTGGAGTACCCAGGGTAACTATAATTCACCCCTCCACTTT.

The CDR3 region is CASSFDRGSSYNSPLHF. The CDR3 region has the DNA TGTGCCAGCAGCTTCGACAGGGGAAGCTCCTATAATTCACCCCTCCACTTT. The chain combines TRBV13 with TRBJ1-6, with TRBD1 matching 8 bases. CDR3 length: 17 residues. Germline CDR1 PRHDT, CDR2 FYEKMQ (reference sequence). The J segment lost 0 bases and the V segment lost 3 bases, leaving 4 bases of the junction unmatched.

The rearrangement uses TRBV9 and TRBJ2-7; tentatively, D is TRBD1 (5 bases). With 1 base removed from V and 3 bases from J, the gap between germline ends came to 11 bases. Germline loops: CDR1 SGDLS, CDR2 YYNGEE. The CDR3 loop spans 14 amino acids. CDR3 region: CASSVMSQGYEQYF. The CDR3 nucleotides read TGTGCCAGCAGCGTAATGAGTCAGGGCTACGAGCAGTACTTC.

The chain employs TRBV15 and TRBJ1-1; TRBD1 is a possible D gene (5 bases). Germline lookup yields CDR1 LNHNV and CDR2 YYDKDF (reference sequence). V was cut by 0 bases and J by 4 bases, with 15 bases left in between. CDR3 length: 16 amino acids. For the CDR3, the DNA is TGTGCCACCAGCAGAGATTTTTCGGGGGTGGGCACTGAAGCTTTCTTT. It codes for CATSRDFSGVGTEAFF.

This rearrangement joins TRBV5-5 to TRBJ2-2; the D gene is possibly TRBD1 (6 bases). The ends were cut back, 0 bases at V and 4 bases at J, with 13 bases in the middle. Germline lookup yields CDR1 SGHKS and CDR2 YYEKEE (reference sequence). The CDR3 covers 16 residues. CDR3 in amino acids: CASSLAGSRGTGELFF. CDR3 DNA: TGTGCCAGCAGCTTGGCGGGGAGCAGGGGCACCGGGGAGCTGTTTTTT.

The chain recombines TRBV6-5 with TRBJ1-1; D ambiguous. This CDR3 is 13 amino acids long. Germline V CDR1 and CDR2: MNHEY, SVGAGI. Deletions cut 7 bases from V and 2 bases from J, with 11 bases between. CDR3 sequence: CASKARLNTEAFF. Here the CDR3 DNA reads TGTGCCAGCAAAGCCAGACTAAACACTGAAGCTTTCTTT.

The rearrangement uses TRBV19 and TRBJ2-5, with D perhaps TRBD1 (6 bases). CDR3 length: 15 amino acids. The germline V and J ends were trimmed by 1 base and 7 bases, with 16 bases remaining between them. In germline, CDR1 is LNHDA, CDR2 SQIVND (reference sequence). CDR3 sequence: CASSIAVTGIRTQYF. The CDR3 nucleotides are TGTGCCAGTAGTATAGCCGTAACAGGGATACGGACCCAGTACTTC. The entire variable domain, with the rest obtained from reference TRBV19 and TRBJ2-5, is as follows: DGGITQSPKYLFRKEGQNVTLSCEQNLNHDAMYWYRQDPGQGLRLIYYSQIVNDFQKGDIAEGYSVSREKKESFPLTVTSAQKNPTAFYLCASSIAVTGIRTQYFGPGTRLLVL.

This clone was counted once. V gene TRBV3-1 (or the pseudogene TRBV3-2) combines with J gene TRBJ1-2; D uncertain. This CDR3 contains 13 residues. V dropped 1 base and J dropped 7 bases, with 10 bases sitting between them. The germline V gene encodes CDR1 LGHDT and CDR2 YNNKEL (reference sequence). Here the CDR3 DNA reads TGTGCCAGCAGCCAAGGGCACCTTGGTGGCTACACCTTC. It yields the protein CASSQGHLGGYTF.

J is TRBJ1-1 and V is TRBV7-9; D is unclear. Looked up from germline, CDR1 is SEHNR and CDR2 is FQNEAQ (reference sequence). CDR3 size: 17 residues. Trimming took 2 bases from V and 0 from J, leaving 16 bases between them. The CDR3 spells CASSLRRAGIMNTEAFF. As DNA, the CDR3 is TGTGCCAGCAGCTTAAGGAGGGCAGGCATTATGAACACTGAAGCTTTCTTT.

J is TRBJ2-1 and V is TRBV4-3; 11 nucleotides line up with TRBD2. The CDR3 covers 13 residues. Germline CDR1 reads LGHNA; CDR2 reads YSLEER. After removal of 5 bases from V and 9 bases from J, the junction contained 3 bases not matched to a gene. The CDR3 is CASSLAGGREQFF. In DNA form, the CDR3 reads TGCGCCAGCAGCTTAGCGGGGGGGCGTGAGCAGTTCTTC.

J is TRBJ1-5 and V is TRBV27, with D perhaps TRBD1 (6 bases). The ends were cut back, 1 base at V and 4 bases at J, with 11 bases in the middle. The CDR3 has 15 residues. Germline CDR1 is MNHEY and CDR2 is SMNVEV (reference sequence). The CDR3: CASSLFTGPNQPQHF. DNA for the CDR3: TGTGCCAGCAGTTTATTCACAGGGCCTAATCAGCCCCAGCATTTT.

CDR3 residues: CASSLRASEAFF. The CDR3 DNA is TGTGCCAGCAGTTTGCGAGCTAGCGAAGCTTTCTTT. This sequence joins TRBV28 and TRBJ1-1; no clear D gene. The CDR3 loop spans 12 amino acids. CDR1 MDHEN and CDR2 SYDVKM come from the germline V gene. The ends were cut back, 3 bases at V and 8 bases at J, with 10 bases in the middle.

This chain links TRBV15 with TRBJ2-7, with D unresolved. Per the germline V gene, CDR1 is LNHNV and CDR2 is YYDKDF (reference sequence). The V end was cut by 0 bases, the J end by 3 bases, with 12 bases between. This CDR3 region has 15 residues. CDR3 in DNA: TGTGCCACCAGCAGAGATGGCGTTCAGGACTACGAGCAGTACTTC. Encoded protein: CATSRDGVQDYEQYF.

In its sample, this clone ranks as medium-sized. This rearrangement joins TRBV28 to TRBJ2-2; TRBD1 matches at 7 bases. Trimming took 4 bases from V and 2 from J; bases not matched to a gene: 13. The CDR3 spans 18 residues. Germline V gene lookup returns CDR1 MDHEN and CDR2 SYDVKM. The DNA of the CDR3 is TGTGCCAGCAGTTCTAAAATCTTCGACAGGGATAACACCGGGGAGCTGTTTTTT. It is translated as CASSSKIFDRDNTGELFF.

The chain carries TRBV3-1 (or the pseudogene TRBV3-2) and TRBJ2-3, with 10 positions matching TRBD2. Trimming took 4 bases from V and 5 from J; bases not matched to a gene: 18. CDR1 is LGHDT, CDR2 YNNKEL, per germline (reference sequence). The CDR3 runs to 19 residues. The DNA for the CDR3 is TGTGCCAGCAGCCGATCAATGTCAAACAGCGGGGGGGCCAGAGATACGCAGTATTTT. Amino acid sequence: CASSRSMSNSGGARDTQYF.

V is TRBV27 and J is TRBJ1-2, with D possibly being TRBD1 (5 bases). Per germline, CDR1 MNHEY and CDR2 SMNVEV (reference sequence). This CDR3 has 13 residues. Trimming cost V 4 bases and J 2 bases, with 8 bases left between them. The DNA for the CDR3 is TGTGCCAGCAGTTCACAGGTGAACTATGGCTACACCTTC. It specifies CASSSQVNYGYTF.

The chain recombines TRBV2 with TRBJ1-5; 7 bases are shared with TRBD1. The CDR3 runs to 15 residues. The trim removed 8 bases at V and 6 bases at J, leaving 13 bases unmatched. The V gene's germline CDR1 is SNHLY and CDR2 FYNNEI. The CDR3 spells CASGGLQGSIQPQHF. CDR3 nucleotide sequence: TGTGCCAGCGGTGGGCTACAGGGGTCGATTCAGCCCCAGCATTTT.

V usage is TRBV28 and J usage is TRBJ2-7, with 11 bases matching TRBD2. The V and J ends lost 8 bases and 6 bases, in that order; junction bases with no gene match: 9. This CDR3 is 14 amino acids long. Germline CDR1 reads MDHEN; CDR2 reads SYDVKM. The CDR3 protein is CASLAGGPLREQYF. For the CDR3, the DNA is TGTGCCAGCCTAGCGGGGGGACCCCTCCGCGAGCAGTACTTC.

The CDR3: CASSLNFEAFF. Written as DNA, the CDR3 is TGTGCCAGCAGCCTTAATTTCGAAGCTTTCTTT. The chain is built from TRBV28 and TRBJ1-1; D not resolved. CDR1 and CDR2 from the germline V gene are MDHEN and SYDVKM. The CDR3 has 11 amino acids. V was cut by 6 bases and J by 8 bases, with 10 bases left in between.

V is TRBV7-9 and J is TRBJ2-7, with 8 positions matching TRBD1. The V segment lost 5 bases and the J segment 4 bases; nucleotides outside the gene matches: 7. The CDR3 has 14 residues. Germline V lookup: CDR1 SEHNR, CDR2 FQNEAQ (reference sequence). CDR3 residues: CASSPRGPGYEQYF. CDR3 nucleotide sequence: TGTGCCAGCAGCCCCAGGGGGCCGGGTTACGAGCAGTACTTC.